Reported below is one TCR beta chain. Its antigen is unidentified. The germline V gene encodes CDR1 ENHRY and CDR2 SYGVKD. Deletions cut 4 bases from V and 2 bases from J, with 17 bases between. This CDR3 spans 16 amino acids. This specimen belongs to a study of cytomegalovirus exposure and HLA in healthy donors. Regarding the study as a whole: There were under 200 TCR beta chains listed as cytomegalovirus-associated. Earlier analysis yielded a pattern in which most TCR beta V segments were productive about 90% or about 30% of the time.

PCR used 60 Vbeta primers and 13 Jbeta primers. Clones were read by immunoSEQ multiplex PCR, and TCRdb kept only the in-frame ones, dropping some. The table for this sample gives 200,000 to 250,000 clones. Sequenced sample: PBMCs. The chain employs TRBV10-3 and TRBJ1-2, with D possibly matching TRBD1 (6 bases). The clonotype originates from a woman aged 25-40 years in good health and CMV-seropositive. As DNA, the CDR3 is TGTGCCATCAGTGGAACCGGACAGAGACCCAACTATGGCTACACCTTC. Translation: CAISGTGQRPNYGYTF.